Listed below are T cell receptor beta chains from one sample, sequenced in a study of blood T cells in healthy people across ages. TCRdb reprocessed the 5' RACE reads via MiXCR and lists one record per CDR3 protein. The sample shows about 1.7 million distinct CDR3 sequences, under 30% of them seen only once. Sequenced material: blood. Every receptor here comes from a woman in her twenties or thirties in good health. Both conserved end residues are part of each CDR3. A D gene is named only where the DNA matches it firmly. Clone size, where shown, is once, few, many, or a class for clones that have expanded.

v_gene	d_gene	abundance	j_gene	CDR3nt	CDR3aa
TRBV18	TRBD2	-	TRBJ2-1	TGTGCCAGCTCAGAAGCGGGGGGGCGAGAGCAGTTCTTC	CASSEAGGREQFF
TRBV6-2/TRBV6-3	TRBD2	-	TRBJ2-1	TGTGCCAGCAGTCTCTGGGGACTAACCTCCTACAATGAGCAGTTCTTC	CASSLWGLTSYNEQFF
TRBV12-3/TRBV12-4	TRBD1	-	TRBJ1-6	TGTGCCAGCAGAAATGGACAGGGGAATAATTCACCCCTCCACTTT	CASRNGQGNNSPLHF
TRBV27	-	-	TRBJ1-2	TGTGCCAGCAGTTTAACTCCTTCTAACTGTGGCTACACCTTC	CASSLTPSNCGYTF
TRBV9	-	-	TRBJ2-1	TGTGCCAGCAGCGAGGGCGGGACTGTCGTCCATGAGCAGTTCTTC	CASSEGGTVVHEQFF
TRBV18	TRBD1	-	TRBJ1-1	TGTGCCAGCTCACTGTCTGGGGCAGGGGGACGCCTGAACACTGAAGCTTTCTTT	CASSLSGAGGRLNTEAFF
TRBV20-1	-	-	TRBJ2-3	TGCAGTGCTGAAGCGGACCCGAGGACCCTCACAGATACGCAGTATTTT	CSAEADPRTLTDTQYF
TRBV12-3/TRBV12-4	-	few	TRBJ1-5	TGTGCCAGCAGTTCAGGGTATAGCAATCAGCCCCAGCATTTT	CASSSGYSNQPQHF
TRBV29-1	TRBD1	few	TRBJ2-1	TGCAGCGCCAAGAAAGCCGGGACAGTCTACGAGCAGTTCTTC	CSAKKAGTVYEQFF
TRBV6-5	TRBD1	many	TRBJ2-7	TGTGCCAGCAGCAACAGGGGGCGGGAAGGCGAGCAGTACTTC	CASSNRGREGEQYF
TRBV5-1	-	many	TRBJ2-7	TGCGCCAGCAGCTCTAGGGGAGAAGGGAGTTACGAGCAGTACTTC	CASSSRGEGSYEQYF
TRBV5-1	-	many	TRBJ2-7	TGCGCCAGCAGCACCCTTGGCGGTAACTCCTACGAGCAGTACTTC	CASSTLGGNSYEQYF
TRBV24-1	-	-	TRBJ2-2	TGTGCCACCAGCGTCGGACCCACCGGGGAGCTGTTTTTT	CATSVGPTGELFF
TRBV19	-	-	TRBJ1-2	TGTGCCAGGAGCACTACAGGGAACTATGGCTACACCTTC	CARSTTGNYGYTF
TRBV12-3/TRBV12-4	-	many	TRBJ2-7	TGTGCCAGCAGCCGCAGCGGCCTCGAGCAGTACTTC	CASSRSGLEQYF
TRBV28	-	many	TRBJ1-2	TGTGCCAGCCGTCCCGGGGTGGACTATGGCTACACCTTC	CASRPGVDYGYTF
TRBV5-1	-	-	TRBJ2-1	TGCGCCAGCAGCCCCTTAACAGGGACCCAAGAGACCCAGTTCTTC	CASSPLTGTQETQFF
TRBV29-1	-	few	TRBJ1-2	TGCAGCGTTGAAGATCCCCAAGCAGGGCCCGAAGTATACACCTTC	CSVEDPQAGPEVYTF
TRBV11-2	TRBD2	-	TRBJ2-1	TGTGCCAGCCAATCACTTCGGGCGGGGGGTGAGCAGTTCTTC	CASQSLRAGGEQFF
TRBV4-2	-	many	TRBJ1-2	TGTGCCAGCAGCCCTTCGACATCCGGGGGGACTAACTATGGCTACACCTTC	CASSPSTSGGTNYGYTF
TRBV29-1	-	many	TRBJ1-2	TGCAGCGGTGCAGGGGCGAGTGGCTACACCTTC	CSGAGASGYTF
TRBV3-1	TRBD1	few	TRBJ1-1	TGTGCCAGCAGCCAGGGACAGAACATGAACACTGAAGCTTTCTTT	CASSQGQNMNTEAFF
TRBV6-5	-	few	TRBJ1-2	TGTGCCAGCAGGAGACACGGAATCTATGGCTACACCTTC	CASRRHGIYGYTF
TRBV7-8	-	many	TRBJ2-7	TGTGCCAGCAGCTCACGGGGCTTCGAGCAGTACTTC	CASSSRGFEQYF
TRBV12-5	-	few	TRBJ2-1	TGTGCTAGTGGTCCCCACCCGGCGTCCAGATCTGAGCAGTTCTTC	CASGPHPASRSEQFF
TRBV12-3/TRBV12-4	TRBD2	few	TRBJ2-5	TGTGCCAGCAGTTCAGGGACTAGCGGGGCTGAAGAGACCCAGTACTTC	CASSSGTSGAEETQYF
TRBV6-5	TRBD2	few	TRBJ2-3	TGTGCCAGCAGTTACGGGACTAGCATCCCAGATACGCAGTATTTT	CASSYGTSIPDTQYF
TRBV20-1	-	few	TRBJ2-5	TGCAGTGCTAGTAACAGTCAAGAGACCCAGTACTTC	CSASNSQETQYF
TRBV10-1	TRBD2	many	TRBJ2-4	TGCGCCAGCAGTGATCCTAGCGGGAGAAACATTCAGTACTTC	CASSDPSGRNIQYF
TRBV20-1	TRBD2	-	TRBJ2-7	TGCAGTGCTAGCGGTACTAGCGGATTCGTGGGGGTCCAGTACTTC	CSASGTSGFVGVQYF
TRBV20-1	TRBD1	-	TRBJ2-5	TGCAGTGCTAGCAAAGGGACAGGGCCCCAAGAGACCCAGTACTTC	CSASKGTGPQETQYF
TRBV7-2	TRBD1	few	TRBJ1-1	TGTGCCAGCAGCTCCAGACAGGGGTGGACTGAAGCTTTCTTT	CASSSRQGWTEAFF
TRBV9	TRBD2	few	TRBJ2-3	TGTGCCAGCAGCAAACTAGCGGGGGGTGTAGGAGATACGCAGTATTTT	CASSKLAGGVGDTQYF
TRBV12-3/TRBV12-4	-	many	TRBJ2-2	TGTGCCAGCAGTTTCGGGTTGGACACCGGGGAGCTGTTTTTT	CASSFGLDTGELFF
TRBV11-2	TRBD1	few	TRBJ2-3	TGTGCCAGCAGCCGCAGGACAGGGGGCTACGTAAACACAGATACGCAGTATTTT	CASSRRTGGYVNTDTQYF
TRBV9	-	-	TRBJ1-4	TGTGCCAGCAGCGTCCACTTACGTGAAAAACTGTTTTTT	CASSVHLREKLFF
TRBV29-1	-	many	TRBJ1-1	TGCAGCACGATGGCGCAGTCTGGCACTGAAGCTTTCTTT	CSTMAQSGTEAFF
TRBV9	-	once	TRBJ2-5	TGTGCCAGCAGCGGGGAAGCGGTAGAGACCCGGTACTTC	CASSGEAVETRYF
TRBV6-5	TRBD1	-	TRBJ2-4	TGTGCCAGCAGTCATGGGACAGGGTTAGTCAAAAGCATTCAGTACTTC	CASSHGTGLVKSIQYF
TRBV6-5	TRBD1	many	TRBJ2-7	TGTGCCAGCAGTTTCACAGGGGATAAGGGGTACTACGAGCAGTACTTC	CASSFTGDKGYYEQYF